This TCR beta chain was observed in a study of T cell responses to AZD1222 COVID-19 vaccine. The CDR3 is 15 amino acids. CDR1 and CDR2 from the germline V gene are GTSNPN and SVGIG (reference sequence). V lost 0 bases to trimming and J lost 5 bases; unmatched junction nucleotides: 10. On this clone itself: Its antigen is not known.

Regarding the study as a whole: Repertoire sampling was restricted to post-peak T cell response timepoints. Spike regions recognized by vaccine-associated CD4 TCRs spanned the protein, led by 160-218 and 743-854.

The assay was immunoSEQ multiplex PCR, and TCRdb's table has in-frame clones only and misses some. The sample lists about 100,000 clones, more than 70% occurring once. The clonotype was recovered from an adult in good health. This specimen consisted of peripheral blood, obtained on day 0 of MenACWY control vaccination. The chain joins TRBV30 to TRBJ2-7; TRBD1 aligns across 7 bases. The CDR3 nucleotides read TGTGCCTGGAGTGTAGGTAAAGGGGGCGCCGACGAGCAGTACTTC. This sequence encodes CAWSVGKGGADEQYF.